These 15 T cell receptor beta chains were sequenced from one sample in a study of cytomegalovirus exposure and HLA in healthy donors. Researchers ran the PCR with 60 Vbeta and 13 Jbeta primers. This table comes from immunoSEQ multiplex PCR, and its TCRdb copy is limited to in-frame clones, with some not included. The sample consists of about 190,000 clones, 70% to 90% of them appearing once. The sequencing sample was made of PBMCs. The receptors stem from a male donor in good health and CMV-seronegative.

This clone was found a few times. The genes are TRBV4-3 and TRBJ1-2; D possibly corresponds to TRBD1 (5 bases). Germline CDR1 is LGHNA and CDR2 is YSLEER. The CDR3 consists of 15 residues. V lost 0 bases, J lost 8 bases, and 16 bases lay in between. The CDR3 nucleotides read TGCGCCAGCAGCCAAGAGTGGGGGGGGAGTAGCGGCTACACCTTC. Its translation: CASSQEWGGSSGYTF.

The chain combines TRBV6-5 with TRBJ1-2; D possibly corresponds to TRBD1 (6 bases). V was clipped by 10 bases and J by 7 bases, with 22 bases between them. This CDR3 is 14 amino acids long. The germline gives CDR1 MNHEY, CDR2 SVGAGI. The CDR3 coding sequence is TGTGCCACCCTGACAGGTCGGCATTTCGCTGGCTACACCTTC. Amino acids: CATLTGRHFAGYTF.

V and J are TRBV18 and TRBJ2-6; maybe TRBD1 (6 bases). This CDR3 is built from 17 residues. V lost 3 bases and J 0 bases, leaving 12 bases between the germline ends. Germline lookup yields CDR1 KGHSH and CDR2 LQKENI. The CDR3 nucleotides are TGTGCCAGCTCACCCCGGACAGCCAGCTCTGGGGCCAACGTCCTGACTTTC. Encoded protein: CASSPRTASSGANVLTF.

The V gene is TRBV7-9, the J gene TRBJ2-5, with D perhaps matching TRBD1 (6 bases). Germline CDR1 SEHNR, CDR2 FQNEAQ (reference sequence). V was pared by 5 bases and J by 4 bases, with 11 bases between. CDR3 length: 13 amino acids. CDR3 in amino acids: CASSQGLRETQYF. CDR3 nucleotides: TGTGCCAGCAGCCAGGGGCTGAGAGAGACCCAGTACTTC.

This rearrangement joins TRBV5-8 to TRBJ2-7; unclear D gene. This CDR3 contains 10 residues. Trimming took 3 bases from V and 4 from J, leaving 2 bases between them. Germline V CDR1 and CDR2: SGHTS, YDEGEE. Written as DNA, the CDR3 is TGTGCCAGCAGCTCGTACGAGCAGTACTTC. It is translated as CASSSYEQYF.

This chain joins TRBV28 and TRBJ2-5, with D possibly being TRBD2 (5 bases). The length of the CDR3 is 12 residues. Germline CDR1 and CDR2: MDHEN and SYDVKM. Trimming stripped 4 bases from V and 5 bases from J, with 8 bases between. Here the CDR3 DNA reads TGTGCCAGCAGTTCAAGGAGGGAGACCCAGTACTTC. Translated: CASSSRRETQYF.

The chain combines TRBV28 with TRBJ1-5; no reliable D call. The CDR3 covers 14 residues. Trimming stripped 10 bases from V and 1 base from J, with 14 bases between. The germline V gene has CDR1 MDHEN and CDR2 SYDVKM. For the CDR3, the DNA is TGTGCCACTGCCCGACACCAGAGCAATCAGCCCCAGCATTTT. It translates to CATARHQSNQPQHF. Supplemented by reference TRBV28 and TRBJ1-5, the full variable domain reads DVKVTQSSRYLVKRTGEKVFLECVQDMDHENMFWYRQDPGLGLRLIYFSYDVKMKEKGDIPEGYSVSREKKERFSLILESASTNQTSMYLCATARHQSNQPQHFGDGTRLSIL.

The J gene is TRBJ1-4, the V gene TRBV25-1; D might be TRBD1 (6 bases). V lost 8 bases, J lost 5 bases, and 12 bases lay in between. CDR1 is MGHDK and CDR2 is SYGVNS in the germline V gene. The length of the CDR3 is 13 residues. CDR3 in DNA: TGTGCCAGCCGTTGGACAGCAAATGAAAAACTGTTTTTT. Its translation is CASRWTANEKLFF.

The chain carries TRBV28 and TRBJ2-1, with a weak D call TRBD1 (6 bases). Germline CDR1 is MDHEN and CDR2 is SYDVKM. CDR3 length equals 11 residues. Trimming removed 5 bases from V and 10 bases from J, with 9 bases in between. The CDR3 reads CASSPGTEQFF. The CDR3 nucleotides are TGTGCCAGCAGTCCAGGGACAGAGCAGTTCTTC.

This clone has more than one count but fewer than ten. The J gene is TRBJ2-6, the V gene TRBV4-3; the D is unclear. CDR3 length: 13 amino acids. CDR1 is LGHNA and CDR2 is YSLEER in the germline V gene. Trimming pared 1 base from V and 11 bases from J, leaving 9 bases between. CDR3 region: CASSQGSPDVLTF. The CDR3 region has the DNA TGCGCCAGCAGCCAAGGTTCCCCAGACGTCCTGACTTTC.

This clone was detected once. This chain joins TRBV6-5 and TRBJ2-7; a weak D match, TRBD1 (6 bases). Germline V gene data show CDR1 as MNHEY and CDR2 as SVGAGI. Trimming left V 2 bases short and J 1 base short, with 12 bases between. The CDR3 contains 15 residues. This CDR3 is CASSYVYGQSYEQYF. CDR3 sequence (DNA): TGTGCCAGCAGTTACGTGTATGGACAGTCCTACGAGCAGTACTTC.

This rearrangement joins TRBV5-1 to TRBJ2-7; a weak D match, TRBD1 (5 bases). The CDR3 runs 15 residues. Deletions cut 5 bases from V and 0 bases from J, with 15 bases between. Per germline, CDR1 SGHRS and CDR2 YFSETQ. CDR3 residues: CASRRTPSDSYEQYF. As DNA, the CDR3 is TGCGCCAGCAGACGGACACCCAGTGACTCCTACGAGCAGTACTTC.

V is TRBV29-1 and J is TRBJ2-7, with TRBD1 matching 10 bases. The CDR3 has 12 residues. Germline CDR1 and CDR2: SQVTM and ANQGSEA. V was clipped by 4 bases and J by 6 bases; unmatched bases: 3. In nucleotides, the CDR3 is TGCAGCGTTGGACAGGGGGCGATCGAGCAGTACTTC. Amino acids: CSVGQGAIEQYF.

The rearrangement uses TRBV5-1 and TRBJ1-2; TRBD1 agrees at 8 bases. With 4 bases clipped from V and 2 bases from J, the junction kept 7 bases outside the gene matches. In germline, CDR1 is SGHRS, CDR2 YFSETQ. The CDR3 is 15 residues long. CDR3 in DNA: TGCGCCAGCAGCCTGGATGGACAGGGAAACTATGGCTACACCTTC. It specifies CASSLDGQGNYGYTF. Combining the CDR3 with reference TRBV5-1 and TRBJ1-2 gives the whole variable domain KAGVTQTPRYLIKTRGQQVTLSCSPISGHRSVSWYQQTPGQGLQFLFEYFSETQRNKGNFPGRFSGRQFSNSRSEMNVSTLELGDSALYLCASSLDGQGNYGYTFGSGTRLTVV.

V gene TRBV19 combines with J gene TRBJ2-2, with 10 bases that match TRBD1. This CDR3 region has 17 residues. In germline, CDR1 is LNHDA, CDR2 SQIVND (reference sequence). Germline trimming cut 6 bases from V and 5 bases from J; bases unmatched to any gene: 12. This CDR3 is CASSPGQGGSLTGELFF. In DNA, the CDR3 is TGTGCCAGTAGCCCCGGACAGGGGGGTTCCTTAACCGGGGAGCTGTTTTTT.